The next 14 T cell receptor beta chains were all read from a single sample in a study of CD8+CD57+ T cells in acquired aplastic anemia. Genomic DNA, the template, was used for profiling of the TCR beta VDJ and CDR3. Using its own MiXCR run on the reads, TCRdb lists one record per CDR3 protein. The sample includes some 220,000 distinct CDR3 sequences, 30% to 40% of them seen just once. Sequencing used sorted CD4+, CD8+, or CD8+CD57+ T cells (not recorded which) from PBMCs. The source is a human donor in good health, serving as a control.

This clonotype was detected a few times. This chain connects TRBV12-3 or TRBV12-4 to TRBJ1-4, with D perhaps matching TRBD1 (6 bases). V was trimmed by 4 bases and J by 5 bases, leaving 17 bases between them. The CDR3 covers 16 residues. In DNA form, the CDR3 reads TGTGCCAGCAGTTCCCGACAGGTGGAGGGCAATGAAAAACTGTTTTTT. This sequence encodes CASSSRQVEGNEKLFF.

The DNA for the CDR3 is TGCAATCTCTGTGCGGCCGGAAGGGGGATACAAGAGACCCAGTACTTC. This codes for CNLCAAGRGIQETQYF. This sequence joins TRBV20-1 and TRBJ2-5, with a possible D match to TRBD1 (6 bases). There are 16 residues in the CDR3. CDR1 is DFQATT and CDR2 is SNEGSKA in the germline V gene (reference sequence).

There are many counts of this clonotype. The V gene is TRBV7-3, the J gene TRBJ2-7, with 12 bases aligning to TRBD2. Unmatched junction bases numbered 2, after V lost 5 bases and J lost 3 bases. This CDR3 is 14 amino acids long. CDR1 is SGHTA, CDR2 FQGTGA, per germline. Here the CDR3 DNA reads TGTGCCAGCAGCCCACTAGCGGGAGGCTACGAGCAGTACTTC. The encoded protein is CASSPLAGGYEQYF.

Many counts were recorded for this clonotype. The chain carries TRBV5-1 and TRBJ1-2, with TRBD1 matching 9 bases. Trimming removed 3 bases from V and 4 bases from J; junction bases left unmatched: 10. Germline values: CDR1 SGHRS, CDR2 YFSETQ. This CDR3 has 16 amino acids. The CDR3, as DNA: TGCGCCAGCAGCTCTCGAGAAACAGGGGGCGTCTATGGCTACACCTTC. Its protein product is CASSSRETGGVYGYTF.

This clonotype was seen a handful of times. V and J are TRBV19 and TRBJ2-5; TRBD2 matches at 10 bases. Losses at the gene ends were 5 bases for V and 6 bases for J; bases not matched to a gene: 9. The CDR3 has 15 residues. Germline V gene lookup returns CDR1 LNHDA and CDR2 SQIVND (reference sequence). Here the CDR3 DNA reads TGTGCCAGTAGTGCGCCTAGCGGGAGTACGAAGACCCAGTACTTC. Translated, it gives CASSAPSGSTKTQYF.

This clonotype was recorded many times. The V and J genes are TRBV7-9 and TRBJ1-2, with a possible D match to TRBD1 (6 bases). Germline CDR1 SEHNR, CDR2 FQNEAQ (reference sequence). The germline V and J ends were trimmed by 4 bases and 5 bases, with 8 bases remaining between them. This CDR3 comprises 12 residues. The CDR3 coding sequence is TGTGCCAGCAGCTCCGGACAGTATGGCTACACCTTC. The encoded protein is CASSSGQYGYTF.

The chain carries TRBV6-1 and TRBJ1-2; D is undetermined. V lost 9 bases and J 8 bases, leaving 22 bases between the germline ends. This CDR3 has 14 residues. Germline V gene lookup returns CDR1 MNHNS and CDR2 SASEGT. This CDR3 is CASQSVPRLRGYTF. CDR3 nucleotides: TGTGCCAGTCAAAGTGTGCCGCGGTTGAGGGGCTACACCTTC.

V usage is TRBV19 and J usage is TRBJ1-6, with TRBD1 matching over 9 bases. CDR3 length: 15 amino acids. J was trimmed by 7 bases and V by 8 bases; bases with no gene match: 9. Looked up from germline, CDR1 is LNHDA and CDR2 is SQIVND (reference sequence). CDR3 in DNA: TGTGCCAGTTCGCCCGGCGGGACAGGGAATTCACCCCTCCACTTT. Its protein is CASSPGGTGNSPLHF.

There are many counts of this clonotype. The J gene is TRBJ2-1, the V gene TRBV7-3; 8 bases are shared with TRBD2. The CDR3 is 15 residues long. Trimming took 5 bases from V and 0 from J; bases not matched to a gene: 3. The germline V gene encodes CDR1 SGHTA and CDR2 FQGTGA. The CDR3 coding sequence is TGTGCCAGCAGCCGTAGCGGGGACTCCTACAATGAGCAGTTCTTC. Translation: CASSRSGDSYNEQFF.

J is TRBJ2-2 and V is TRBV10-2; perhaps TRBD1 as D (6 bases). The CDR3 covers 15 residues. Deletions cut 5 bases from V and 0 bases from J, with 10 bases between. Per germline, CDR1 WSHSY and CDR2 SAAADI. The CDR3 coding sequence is TGCGCCAGCAGTACCGGGACACCGAACACCGGGGAGCTGTTTTTT. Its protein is CASSTGTPNTGELFF.

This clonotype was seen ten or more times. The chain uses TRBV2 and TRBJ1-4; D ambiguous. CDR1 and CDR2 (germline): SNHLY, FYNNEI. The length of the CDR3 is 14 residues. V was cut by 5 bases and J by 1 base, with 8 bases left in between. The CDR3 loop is CASSLGETNEKLFF. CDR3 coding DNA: TGTGCCAGCAGTCTTGGGGAAACTAATGAAAAACTGTTTTTT.

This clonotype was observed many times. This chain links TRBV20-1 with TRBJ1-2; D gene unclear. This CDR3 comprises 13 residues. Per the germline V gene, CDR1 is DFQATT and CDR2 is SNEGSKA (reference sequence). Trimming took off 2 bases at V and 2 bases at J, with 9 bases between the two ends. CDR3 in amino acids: CSARSTQNYGYTF. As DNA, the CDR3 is TGCAGTGCTAGATCTACCCAAAACTATGGCTACACCTTC.

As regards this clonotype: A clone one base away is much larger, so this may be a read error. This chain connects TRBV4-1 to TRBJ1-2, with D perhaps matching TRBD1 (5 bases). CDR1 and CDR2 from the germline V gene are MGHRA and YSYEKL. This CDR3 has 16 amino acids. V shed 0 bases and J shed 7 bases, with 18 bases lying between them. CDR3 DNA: TGCGCCAGCAGCCAAGAGGCAGGGTCTCTTTCCTGTGGCTACACCTTC. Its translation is CASSQEAGSLSCGYTF.

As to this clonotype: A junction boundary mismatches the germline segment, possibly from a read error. CDR3 sequence: CATSRPGNNEQFF. The DNA for the CDR3 is TGTGCCACCAGCAGACCAGGGAACAATGAACAGTTCTTC. This chain links TRBV15 with TRBJ2-1, with a weak D call TRBD1 (5 bases). The CDR3 runs 13 residues. CDR1 LNHNV and CDR2 YYDKDF come from the germline V gene (reference sequence). Combining the CDR3 with reference TRBV15 and TRBJ2-1 gives the whole variable domain DAMVIQNPRYQVTQFGKPVTLSCSQTLNHNVMYWYQQKSSQAPKLLFHYYDKDFNNEADTPDNFQSRRPNTSFCFLDIRSPGLGDTAMYLCATSRPGNNEQFFGPGTRLTVL.